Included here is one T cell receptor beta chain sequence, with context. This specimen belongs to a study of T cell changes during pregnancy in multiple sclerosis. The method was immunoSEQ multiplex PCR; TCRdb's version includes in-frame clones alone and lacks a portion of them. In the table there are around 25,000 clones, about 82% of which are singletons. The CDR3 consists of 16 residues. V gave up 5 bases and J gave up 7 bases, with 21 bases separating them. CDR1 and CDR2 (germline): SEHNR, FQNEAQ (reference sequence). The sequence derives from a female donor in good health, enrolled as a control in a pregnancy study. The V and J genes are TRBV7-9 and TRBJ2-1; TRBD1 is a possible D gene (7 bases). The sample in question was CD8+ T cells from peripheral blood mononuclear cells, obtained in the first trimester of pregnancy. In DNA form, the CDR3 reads TGTGCCAGCAGCCGCAACCCAGGGGGAGGAAGGAATGAGCAGTTCTTC. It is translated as CASSRNPGGGRNEQFF.